These 6 T cell receptor beta chains came from one sample sequenced in a study of early T cells in non-severe SARS-CoV-2 infection. MiXCR was run by TCRdb on the 5' RACE reads, yielding one entry per CDR3 protein. The sample shows some 96,000 distinct CDR3 sequences, more than 9.5% of them seen only once. This specimen consisted of whole blood, obtained at baseline. The receptors derive from an adult who was a healthcare worker with PCR-confirmed SARS-CoV-2 infection or an uninfected control (not recorded which).

This clonotype was counted at least ten times. The chain joins TRBV18 to TRBJ1-1; possibly TRBD1 for D (6 bases). V was clipped by 3 bases and J by 1 base, with 9 bases between them. From germline, CDR1 is KGHSH and CDR2 LQKENI. The CDR3 has 14 amino acids. DNA for the CDR3: TGTGCCAGCTCACCTGGGGACACGAACACTGAAGCTTTCTTT. Translated: CASSPGDTNTEAFF.

This clonotype was seen ten or more times. The rearrangement links TRBV7-9 to TRBJ2-3; D is undetermined. This CDR3 has 12 amino acids. V was trimmed by 2 bases and J by 2 bases, leaving 2 bases between them. CDR1 and CDR2 from the germline V gene are SEHNR and FQNEAQ (reference sequence). The CDR3: CASSLYTDTQYF. The CDR3 nucleotides read TGTGCCAGCAGCTTATACACAGATACGCAGTATTTT.

V is TRBV20-1 and J is TRBJ2-2; D gene uncertain. CDR3 size: 15 residues. V lost 0 bases and J 5 bases, leaving 13 bases between the germline ends. Germline assignment: CDR1 DFQATT and CDR2 SNEGSKA (reference sequence). CDR3 sequence (DNA): TGCAGTGCTAGAGATTCAAGGGTCCAAACCGGGGAGCTGTTTTTT. This sequence encodes CSARDSRVQTGELFF.

This chain links TRBV12-2 with TRBJ1-1; the DNA was not compared with TRBD1, the D call given in the table. TRBV12-2 has pseudogene status. The CDR3 loop spans 18 amino acids. This CDR3 reads CASRFPPGQEPLNTEAFF. The DNA for the CDR3 is TGTGCAAGTCGCTTTCCTCCGGGACAGGAGCCTTTGAACACTGAAGCTTTCTTT.

V usage is TRBV10-3 and J usage is TRBJ2-5, with 7 bases aligning to TRBD1. Germline assignment: CDR1 ENHRY and CDR2 SYGVKD. Trimming at V came to 8 bases and at J to 1 base, leaving 7 bases not matched to a gene. There are 14 residues in the CDR3. The CDR3 is CAIGDDRVQETQYF. The CDR3 nucleotides read TGTGCCATCGGGGACGACAGGGTCCAAGAGACCCAGTACTTC.

The chain is built from TRBV29-1 and TRBJ1-1; no definite D call. The CDR3 sequence is 13 residues long. Trimming removed 5 bases at V and 1 base at J, with 11 bases between. The V gene's germline CDR1 is SQVTM and CDR2 ANQGSEA. CDR3 nucleotides: TGCAGCGTTTATCCATTCGCGAACACTGAAGCTTTCTTT. As protein: CSVYPFANTEAFF.